The 11 T cell receptor beta chains given below trace back to one sample, sequenced in a study of early stage breast cancer tumors. Sequencing used immunoSEQ multiplex PCR; TCRdb keeps in-frame clones, though not all of them. The sample carries some 20,000 clones, over 70% recorded once. The sequenced material came from blood. The receptor set was obtained from a person aged 65 to 85 with breast cancer.

The chain joins TRBV2 to TRBJ1-5, with D hard to call. V was clipped by 2 bases and J by 3 bases, with 11 bases between them. This CDR3 is built from 15 residues. CDR1 and CDR2 (germline): SNHLY, FYNNEI. This CDR3 reads CASSEYLADNQPQHF. In nucleotides, the CDR3 is TGTGCCAGCAGTGAATATTTGGCAGACAATCAGCCCCAGCATTTT.

The chain joins TRBV6-6 to TRBJ2-7; tentatively, D is TRBD1 (5 bases). There are 12 residues in the CDR3. Trimming took off 6 bases at V and 2 bases at J, with 8 bases between the two ends. Germline assignment: CDR1 MNHNY and CDR2 SVGAGI (reference sequence). CDR3 bases: TGTGCCAGCAGCCCGGACACCTACGAGCAGTACTTC. This codes for CASSPDTYEQYF.

The chain carries TRBV11-2 and TRBJ2-5; 7 bases align to TRBD2. The CDR3 sequence is 15 residues long. Losses at the gene ends were 2 bases for V and 5 bases for J; bases not matched to a gene: 8. Germline lookup yields CDR1 SGHAT and CDR2 FQNNGV. CDR3 coding DNA: TGTGCCAGCAGCTTATTCGGCGGGGGATGGGAGACCCAGTACTTC. This gives the protein CASSLFGGGWETQYF.

This clone was recorded only once. The rearrangement links TRBV7-7 to TRBJ2-7; perhaps TRBD1 as D (7 bases). Between the trimmed V and J ends, which lost 2 bases and 6 bases, there was a span of 17 bases. CDR1 and CDR2 (germline): SSHAT, FNYEAQ (reference sequence). The CDR3 spans 15 residues. CDR3 amino acids: CASSLRETGLAEQYF. The CDR3 DNA is TGTGCCAGCAGCTTACGGGAGACAGGGCTCGCCGAGCAGTACTTC.

The rearrangement links TRBV21-1 to TRBJ2-3; TRBD1 was called by the table and not checked on the DNA. TRBV21-1 is an annotated pseudogene. The CDR3 extends over 15 amino acids. CDR3: CASSKWDRGTDTQYF. CDR3 coding DNA: TGTGCCAGCAGCAAATGGGACAGGGGCACAGATACGCAGTATTTT.

V and J are TRBV18 and TRBJ2-3, with 12 nucleotides matching TRBD2. Per the germline V gene, CDR1 is KGHSH and CDR2 is LQKENI. The CDR3 loop spans 15 amino acids. The ends lost 8 bases at V and 6 bases at J; junction bases unmatched: 9. CDR3 sequence (DNA): TGTGCCAGCGGACCTAGCGGGGGGGCCCCCGATACGCAGTATTTT. This translates into CASGPSGGAPDTQYF.

This sequence joins TRBV2 and TRBJ2-1; D is perhaps TRBD1 (7 bases). With 7 bases removed from V and 4 bases from J, the gap between germline ends came to 14 bases. This CDR3 spans 14 amino acids. Germline assignment: CDR1 SNHLY and CDR2 FYNNEI. The CDR3 is CASTGQGGYNEQFF. In nucleotides, the CDR3 is TGTGCCAGCACCGGCCAGGGGGGTTACAATGAGCAGTTCTTC.

V is TRBV10-3 and J is TRBJ1-1; 7 nucleotides align to TRBD1. In germline, CDR1 is ENHRY, CDR2 SYGVKD. The ends lost 8 bases at V and 5 bases at J; junction bases unmatched: 8. The CDR3 spans 13 residues. The CDR3 loop reads CAIVRQGGTEAFF. CDR3 in DNA: TGTGCCATCGTTAGACAGGGAGGAACTGAAGCTTTCTTT.

This clone was counted between two and nine times. The rearrangement joins TRBV9 to TRBJ1-1; 7 bases agree with TRBD1. Germline lookup yields CDR1 SGDLS and CDR2 YYNGEE. V shed 3 bases, J shed 3 bases, and the junction held 8 bases outside the gene matches. This CDR3 has 15 residues. The CDR3 spells CASSGVDRHHTEAFF. CDR3 coding DNA: TGTGCCAGCAGCGGCGTGGACAGGCATCACACTGAAGCTTTCTTT.

The chain joins TRBV29-1 to TRBJ1-2; 10 bases agree with TRBD1. Germline CDR1 is SQVTM and CDR2 is ANQGSEA. The V segment lost 7 bases and the J segment 4 bases; nucleotides outside the gene matches: 6. The CDR3 spans 13 residues. CDR3 loop: CSADRGLVYGYTF. The CDR3, as DNA: TGCAGCGCTGACAGGGGGCTGGTCTATGGCTACACCTTC.

The chain joins TRBV5-6 to TRBJ1-3, with D possibly matching TRBD1 (5 bases). With 3 bases removed from V and 2 bases from J, the gap between germline ends came to 12 bases. Per germline, CDR1 SGHDT and CDR2 YYEEEE. The CDR3 covers 15 residues. DNA of the CDR3: TGTGCCAGCAGCTGGGGGGGGATAACTGGAAACACCATATATTTT. It yields the protein CASSWGGITGNTIYF.